These 14 T cell receptor beta chains came from one sample sequenced in a study of PD-1 blockade in classical Hodgkin lymphoma. Repertoires were generated with immunoSEQ multiplex PCR, while TCRdb's copy carries only in-frame clones and drops some. The sample holds tens of thousands of clones; roughly nine tenths are singletons and the top ten take roughly 3.8%. The time point was: newly diagnosed, previously untreated cHL patient sample. Sequencing was performed on peripheral blood mononuclear cells (PBMCs). Receptors originate from a human donor with classical Hodgkin lymphoma.

This clone is a singleton in its sample. The V call is TRBV5-1, the J call TRBJ2-2; TRBD1 might be the D (6 bases). This CDR3 comprises 14 residues. The V end lost 2 bases, the J end lost 3 bases, and 8 bases lay between the germline ends. Germline V gene lookup returns CDR1 SGHRS and CDR2 YFSETQ. Here the CDR3 reads CASSLQGYTGELFF. CDR3 DNA: TGCGCCAGCAGCTTACAGGGTTACACCGGGGAGCTGTTTTTT.

The chain carries TRBV9 and TRBJ1-3, with D tentatively TRBD1 (5 bases). Trimming took 0 bases from V and 2 from J, leaving 12 bases between them. The germline V gene has CDR1 SGDLS and CDR2 YYNGEE. This CDR3 region has 16 residues. As DNA, the CDR3 is TGTGCCAGCAGCGTAGCCCAGGGAGAAGCTGGAAACACCATATATTTT. This gives the protein CASSVAQGEAGNTIYF.

V is TRBV7-8 and J is TRBJ2-3; 15 nucleotides match TRBD2. The CDR3 runs to 16 residues. From germline, CDR1 is SGHVS and CDR2 FQNEAQ. The trim removed 6 bases at V and 5 bases at J, leaving 6 bases unmatched. The DNA for the CDR3 is TGTGCCAGCAGTTGGGGACTAGCGGGAGGCGGAGATACGCAGTATTTT. Protein: CASSWGLAGGGDTQYF.

V gene TRBV16 combines with J gene TRBJ2-1; unclear D gene. In germline, CDR1 is KGHSY, CDR2 FQNENV. The CDR3 runs 13 residues. Trimming removed 0 bases from V and 5 bases from J, with 5 bases in between. DNA for the CDR3: TGTGCCAGCAGCCAATCATTTGACAATGAGCAGTTCTTC. Its translation: CASSQSFDNEQFF.

The chain recombines TRBV6-1 with TRBJ2-1; D is ambiguous. The length of the CDR3 is 15 residues. CDR1 is MNHNS, CDR2 SASEGT, per germline. Trimming shortened V by 6 bases and J by 0 bases, and 12 bases separated the two germline ends. CDR3 sequence: CASRPTESSYNEQFF. The CDR3 nucleotides read TGTGCCAGCAGGCCCACAGAGAGCTCCTACAATGAGCAGTTCTTC.

The chain joins TRBV5-8 to TRBJ2-7; D remains ambiguous. Trimming removed 3 bases at V and 4 bases at J, with 8 bases between. CDR3 length: 12 amino acids. The germline V gene encodes CDR1 SGHTS and CDR2 YDEGEE. The DNA for the CDR3 is TGTGCCAGCAGCTGGACCCGGTACGAGCAGTACTTC. Its protein is CASSWTRYEQYF.

The chain links TRBV19 to TRBJ1-3, with D uncertain. CDR3 length equals 14 residues. Germline V gene sequence: CDR1 LNHDA, CDR2 SQIVND (reference sequence). Trimming removed 7 bases at V and 5 bases at J, with 15 bases between. The CDR3 loop reads CASISGAARNTIYF. Here the CDR3 DNA reads TGTGCCAGTATATCGGGAGCCGCCAGAAACACCATATATTTT.

In this sample, this clone turned up once. The chain has TRBV10-3 and TRBJ1-2; 7 nucleotides line up with TRBD1. CDR1 and CDR2 (germline): ENHRY, SYGVKD. CDR3 length equals 15 residues. After removal of 0 bases from V and 4 bases from J, the junction contained 5 bases not matched to a gene. CDR3: CAISESPRGGYGYTF. CDR3 in DNA: TGTGCCATCAGTGAGTCTCCCAGGGGGGGCTATGGCTACACCTTC.

The chain joins TRBV29-1 to TRBJ2-1; TRBD2 might be the D (5 bases). Germline V gene data show CDR1 as SQVTM and CDR2 as ANQGSEA. V was shortened by 4 bases and J by 4 bases, with 14 bases between the two germline ends. The CDR3 length is 14 residues. CDR3 nucleotide sequence: TGCAGCGTTGGTAAGGGTACGGGATACAATGAGCAGTTCTTC. Encoded protein: CSVGKGTGYNEQFF.

This chain links TRBV6-5 with TRBJ1-2, with D tentatively TRBD1 (6 bases). Germline CDR1 reads MNHEY; CDR2 reads SVGAGI. The CDR3 sequence is 15 residues long. Trimming took 4 bases from V and 2 from J, leaving 14 bases between them. DNA for the CDR3: TGTGCCAGCAGTTCTCCGACGACAGGCAACTATGGCTACACCTTC. This encodes CASSSPTTGNYGYTF.

The genes are TRBV19 and TRBJ1-2; D may be TRBD1 (6 bases). Germline CDR1 is LNHDA and CDR2 is SQIVND (reference sequence). The CDR3 has 16 residues. Trimming pared 3 bases from V and 5 bases from J, leaving 19 bases between. The CDR3 region is CASSISSGDRIYGYTF. CDR3 DNA: TGTGCCAGTAGTATCTCTTCAGGGGACCGAATATATGGCTACACCTTC.

The V gene is TRBV19, the J gene TRBJ2-7, with D unresolved. Trimming stripped 6 bases from V and 7 bases from J, with 19 bases between. Germline V gene sequence: CDR1 LNHDA, CDR2 SQIVND (reference sequence). There are 14 residues in the CDR3. The CDR3 spells CASRNPALPSEQYF. CDR3 nucleotides: TGTGCCAGTAGGAACCCCGCCTTGCCCTCGGAGCAGTACTTC.

The chain carries TRBV9 and TRBJ1-2; D is perhaps TRBD1 (6 bases). Germline V gene lookup returns CDR1 SGDLS and CDR2 YYNGEE. This CDR3 has 15 amino acids. The V gene lost 0 bases and the J gene lost 3 bases, with 12 bases spanning the gap. CDR3 nucleotides: TGTGCCAGCAGCGTAGCCCACAGGGCCGACTATGGCTACACCTTC. It yields the protein CASSVAHRADYGYTF. Together with reference TRBV9 and TRBJ1-2, the CDR3 gives the full variable domain: DSGVTQTPKHLITATGQRVTLRCSPRSGDLSVYWYQQSLDQGLQFLIQYYNGEERAKGNILERFSAQQFPDLHSELNLSSLELGDSALYFCASSVAHRADYGYTFGSGTRLTVV.

This chain joins TRBV10-3 and TRBJ1-3, with TRBD1 as a possible D gene (5 bases). The CDR3 contains 14 residues. Trimming took off 0 bases at V and 7 bases at J, with 10 bases between the two ends. Germline-derived CDR1 and CDR2 are ENHRY and SYGVKD. Here the CDR3 reads CAISESKGANTIYF. The CDR3 DNA reads as TGTGCCATCAGTGAGTCTAAAGGGGCCAACACCATATATTTT.